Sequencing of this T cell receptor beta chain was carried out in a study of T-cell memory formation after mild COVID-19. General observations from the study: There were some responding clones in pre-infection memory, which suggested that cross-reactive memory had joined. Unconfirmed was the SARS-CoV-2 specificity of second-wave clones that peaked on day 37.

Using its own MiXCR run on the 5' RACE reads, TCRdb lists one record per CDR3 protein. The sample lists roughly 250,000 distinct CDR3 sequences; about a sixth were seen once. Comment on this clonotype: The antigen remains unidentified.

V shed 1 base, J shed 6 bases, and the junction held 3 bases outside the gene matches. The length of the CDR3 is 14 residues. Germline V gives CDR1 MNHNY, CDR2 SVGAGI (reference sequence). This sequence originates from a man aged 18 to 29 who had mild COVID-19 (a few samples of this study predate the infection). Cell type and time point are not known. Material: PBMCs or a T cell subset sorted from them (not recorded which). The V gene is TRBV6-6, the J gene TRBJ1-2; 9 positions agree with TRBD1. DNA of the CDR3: TGTGCCAGCAGTTACTGGGGACAGGGTGATGGCTACACCTTC. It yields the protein CASSYWGQGDGYTF.